One sample yielded the 27 T cell receptor beta chains listed below, sequenced in a study of blood T cell repertoires in COVID-19. The data were produced by immunoSEQ multiplex PCR, yet TCRdb's version contains in-frame clones alone and is incomplete. The sample includes fewer than 200,000 clones, 80% to 90% of them seen just once. Sequencing was done on a sample of peripheral blood. Receptors originate from a man between 50 and 59 years old with active or convalescent COVID-19.

The chain recombines TRBV30 with TRBJ1-5; D perhaps matches TRBD1 (6 bases). Germline V gene sequence: CDR1 GTSNPN, CDR2 SVGIG (reference sequence). This CDR3 comprises 14 residues. V lost 4 bases and J 6 bases, leaving 16 bases between the germline ends. The CDR3 reads CAWKPGARGQPQHF. CDR3 in DNA: TGTGCCTGGAAACCAGGGGCGCGAGGTCAGCCCCAGCATTTT.

The chain employs TRBV4-1 and TRBJ1-2, with a possible D match to TRBD1 (6 bases). The length of the CDR3 is 14 residues. V lost 4 bases and J 1 base, leaving 10 bases between the germline ends. Germline loops: CDR1 MGHRA, CDR2 YSYEKL. As DNA, the CDR3 is TGCGCCAGCAGCCTAAACAGGGATAACTATGGCTACACCTTC. It yields the protein CASSLNRDNYGYTF.

The V call is TRBV28, the J call TRBJ2-1; 8 positions agree with TRBD2. After removal of 10 bases from V and 10 bases from J, the junction contained 15 bases not matched to a gene. This CDR3 has 14 residues. Germline CDR1 MDHEN, CDR2 SYDVKM. CDR3 sequence (DNA): TGTGCCACAAAGTGGGTCAGCGGGGGTGGGGAGCAGTTCTTC. Its protein product is CATKWVSGGGEQFF.

The chain carries TRBV6-5 and TRBJ2-1, with 11 bases aligning to TRBD2. Trimming took 2 bases from V and 5 from J; bases not matched to a gene: 2. Germline V gene lookup returns CDR1 MNHEY and CDR2 SVGAGI. This CDR3 has 15 amino acids. CDR3 protein: CASSYAGLADNEQFF. The CDR3 DNA is TGTGCCAGCAGTTACGCGGGACTAGCGGACAATGAGCAGTTCTTC.

Notes on this clone: This CDR3 is also generated by other DNA sequences in the sample. The CDR3 DNA is TGCGCCAGCAGCCCCTTGCCAGCTAACTATGGCTACACCTTC. Translation gives CASSPLPANYGYTF. This chain joins TRBV5-1 and TRBJ1-2, with D unresolved. CDR1 and CDR2 from the germline V gene are SGHRS and YFSETQ. Trimming shortened V by 4 bases and J by 0 bases, and 10 bases separated the two germline ends. The CDR3 sequence is 14 residues long. Supplemented by reference TRBV5-1 and TRBJ1-2, the full variable domain reads KAGVTQTPRYLIKTRGQQVTLSCSPISGHRSVSWYQQTPGQGLQFLFEYFSETQRNKGNFPGRFSGRQFSNSRSEMNVSTLELGDSALYLCASSPLPANYGYTFGSGTRLTVV.

The genes are TRBV5-4 and TRBJ2-1; D not resolved. The germline V and J ends were trimmed by 3 bases and 4 bases, with 8 bases remaining between them. The germline gives CDR1 SGHNT, CDR2 YYREEE (reference sequence). CDR3 length: 13 residues. The CDR3 bases are TGTGCCAGCAGCTCTCCTCTATACAATGAGCAGTTCTTC. It is translated as CASSSPLYNEQFF.

The chain is built from TRBV7-9 and TRBJ1-2, with 8 nucleotides matching TRBD1. This CDR3 has 14 residues. Germline trimming cut 0 bases from V and 5 bases from J; bases unmatched to any gene: 2. Germline V CDR1 and CDR2: SEHNR, FQNEAQ (reference sequence). In DNA, the CDR3 is TGTGCCAGCAGCTTAGCGACAGGGGATTATGGCTACACCTTC. Amino acid sequence: CASSLATGDYGYTF. The variable domain in full, with the rest retrieved from reference TRBV7-9 and TRBJ1-2, is DTGVSQNPRHKITKRGQNVTFRCDPISEHNRLYWYRQTLGQGPEFLTYFQNEAQLEKSRLLSDRFSAERPKGSFSTLEIQRTEQGDSAMYLCASSLATGDYGYTFGSGTRLTVV.

As regards this clone: The same CDR3 can be traced to other DNA sequences in this sample. This rearrangement joins TRBV18 to TRBJ2-7, with D possibly being TRBD1 (5 bases). V shed 6 bases and J shed 6 bases, with 12 bases lying between them. The CDR3 sequence is 12 residues long. CDR1 and CDR2 from the germline V gene are KGHSH and LQKENI. The CDR3 region is CASSPRGSEQYF. The DNA of the CDR3 is TGTGCCAGCTCTCCTAGGGGTTCCGAGCAGTACTTC.

A few counts support this clone. This rearrangement joins TRBV6-1 to TRBJ1-4; tentatively, D is TRBD1 (6 bases). Germline CDR1 MNHNS, CDR2 SASEGT. V lost 2 bases, J lost 8 bases, and 12 bases lay in between. This CDR3 has 14 amino acids. CDR3 coding DNA: TGTGCCAGCAGTGAATGGGGGCAGGGGGAAAAACTGTTTTTT. Translating gives CASSEWGQGEKLFF.

V and J are TRBV5-1 and TRBJ2-1, with 10 bases matching TRBD2. Unmatched junction bases numbered 5, after V lost 1 base and J lost 4 bases. The germline V gene encodes CDR1 SGHRS and CDR2 YFSETQ. CDR3 length: 16 residues. The CDR3 region is CASSLSLAGAYNEQFF. The CDR3 DNA reads TGCGCCAGCAGCTTGTCCCTAGCGGGGGCGTACAATGAGCAGTTCTTC. Full variable domain (rest looked up from reference TRBV5-1 and TRBJ2-1): KAGVTQTPRYLIKTRGQQVTLSCSPISGHRSVSWYQQTPGQGLQFLFEYFSETQRNKGNFPGRFSGRQFSNSRSEMNVSTLELGDSALYLCASSLSLAGAYNEQFFGPGTRLTVL.

The chain carries TRBV7-2 and TRBJ2-1, with D perhaps TRBD2 (6 bases). The V end lost 1 base, the J end lost 5 bases, and 12 bases lay between the germline ends. The germline gives CDR1 SGHTA, CDR2 FQGNSA. The CDR3 has 15 residues. The CDR3 nucleotides are TGTGCCAGCAGCTTAGTGGGGGGACTCAACAATGAGCAGTTCTTC. Translated: CASSLVGGLNNEQFF.

In its sample, this clone was seen many times. This chain joins TRBV3-1 (or the pseudogene TRBV3-2) and TRBJ1-1, with no clear D. With 4 bases removed from V and 1 base from J, the gap between germline ends came to 16 bases. The germline gives CDR1 LGHDT, CDR2 YNNKEL (reference sequence). The CDR3 is made up of 16 amino acids. Written as DNA, the CDR3 is TGTGCCAGCAGCCCTCCTTCCCCTCTTAAGAACACTGAAGCTTTCTTT. Translated, it gives CASSPPSPLKNTEAFF.

CDR3 sequence (DNA): TGTGCCAGCAGCTTAGGGAGTGAGACCCAGTACTTC. As protein: CASSLGSETQYF. This chain connects TRBV11-2 to TRBJ2-5, with D uncertain. Looked up from germline, CDR1 is SGHAT and CDR2 is FQNNGV. The CDR3 runs to 12 residues. Trimming cost V 1 base and J 5 bases, with 5 bases left between them.

The gene calls are TRBV7-9 and TRBJ1-4; D is perhaps TRBD1 (5 bases). The CDR3 consists of 15 residues. V was cut by 1 base and J by 3 bases, with 9 bases left in between. Germline V CDR1 and CDR2: SEHNR, FQNEAQ (reference sequence). The CDR3 region is CASSLGQSPNEKLFF. The CDR3 DNA is TGTGCCAGCAGCTTAGGACAGTCCCCTAATGAAAAACTGTTTTTT.

The genes are TRBV7-9 and TRBJ1-2; the D is unclear. The CDR3 totals 13 residues. V was clipped by 0 bases and J by 3 bases, with 5 bases between them. Germline CDR1 is SEHNR and CDR2 is FQNEAQ (reference sequence). The CDR3 bases are TGTGCCAGCAGCTTAGCAGGAGACTATGGCTACACCTTC. Amino acid sequence: CASSLAGDYGYTF.

This chain uses TRBV19 with TRBJ2-1; the match to TRBD2 covers 7 bases. CDR1 and CDR2 from the germline V gene are LNHDA and SQIVND (reference sequence). CDR3 length equals 14 residues. Trimming took 7 bases from V and 5 from J; bases not matched to a gene: 8. The CDR3 here is CASNLAGHNNEQFF. As DNA, the CDR3 is TGTGCCAGTAATTTAGCGGGCCATAACAATGAGCAGTTCTTC.

The rearrangement uses TRBV24-1 and TRBJ2-7; 8 nucleotides align to TRBD1. This CDR3 has 14 residues. The V segment lost 4 bases and the J segment 5 bases; nucleotides outside the gene matches: 6. Germline assignment: CDR1 KGHDR and CDR2 SFDVKD. In DNA form, the CDR3 reads TGTGCCACCAGTGAGCGGACAGGGTTGAACGAGCAGTACTTC. Its translation is CATSERTGLNEQYF.

The rearrangement links TRBV24-1 to TRBJ2-7, with a tentative D call TRBD1 (6 bases). The CDR3 runs to 14 residues. Between the trimmed V and J ends, which lost 6 bases and 0 bases, there was a span of 11 bases. Germline CDR1 is KGHDR and CDR2 is SFDVKD. Written as DNA, the CDR3 is TGTGCCACCAGTAAGGGACATCCCTCCTACGAGCAGTACTTC. It encodes CATSKGHPSYEQYF.

The chain has TRBV5-6 and TRBJ1-2, with TRBD1 identical over 9 bases. The CDR3 is made up of 13 amino acids. Germline V gene data show CDR1 as SGHDT and CDR2 as YYEEEE. The trim removed 0 bases at V and 7 bases at J, leaving 1 base unmatched. DNA for the CDR3: TGTGCCAGCAGCTTGGTACAGGGGGCTGGCTACACCTTC. Translated: CASSLVQGAGYTF.

The chain recombines TRBV4-2 with TRBJ2-7; D might be TRBD2 (7 bases). Deletions cut 0 bases from V and 5 bases from J, with 14 bases between. CDR1 and CDR2 (germline): LGHNA, YNFKEQ. The CDR3 consists of 15 residues. CDR3 bases: TGTGCCAGCAGCCAAGATGGGGCGGGGGCCGACGAGCAGTACTTC. This translates into CASSQDGAGADEQYF.

The genes are TRBV5-6 and TRBJ1-3; D gene ambiguous. CDR3 length: 16 residues. Per the germline V gene, CDR1 is SGHDT and CDR2 is YYEEEE. The ends were cut back, 2 bases at V and 0 bases at J, with 12 bases in the middle. CDR3: CASSFRLRFSGNTIYF. The CDR3 DNA reads TGTGCCAGCAGCTTCAGGTTACGCTTCTCTGGAAACACCATATATTTT.

This clone was counted once. This chain links TRBV11-2 with TRBJ2-7; 7 bases are shared with TRBD2. This CDR3 contains 14 residues. The germline gives CDR1 SGHAT, CDR2 FQNNGV. V gave up 1 base and J gave up 5 bases; unmatched junction bases: 5. CDR3 sequence (DNA): TGTGCCAGCAGCTTAGTGTCGGGGGGACACGAGCAGTACTTC. Residues: CASSLVSGGHEQYF.

This clone has a single count. The chain links TRBV30 to TRBJ2-7; 8 positions match TRBD1. The V segment lost 1 base and the J segment 1 base; nucleotides outside the gene matches: 0. The CDR3 is 13 amino acids. Germline V gives CDR1 GTSNPN, CDR2 SVGIG (reference sequence). The CDR3 loop is CAWSGQGSYEQYF. In DNA, the CDR3 is TGTGCCTGGAGTGGACAGGGGTCCTACGAGCAGTACTTC.

The genes are TRBV7-9 and TRBJ1-2; D gene ambiguous. Trimming pared 1 base from V and 2 bases from J, leaving 8 bases between. This CDR3 has 14 residues. Germline CDR1 SEHNR, CDR2 FQNEAQ (reference sequence). The CDR3 sequence: CASSLVQLNYGYTF. As DNA, the CDR3 is TGTGCCAGCAGCTTAGTACAGCTCAACTATGGCTACACCTTC.

The V and J genes are TRBV6-5 and TRBJ2-1; D not certain. Trimming took 0 bases from V and 13 from J, leaving 16 bases between them. Germline V gene data show CDR1 as MNHEY and CDR2 as SVGAGI. The CDR3 runs to 14 residues. Here the CDR3 DNA reads TGTGCCAGCAGTTACTCGCCCGAAATCGGAGCTCAGTTCTTC. Translation gives CASSYSPEIGAQFF.

This chain joins TRBV12-5 and TRBJ2-1; TRBD2 matches 7 bases. The CDR3 spans 16 residues. Germline V gene data show CDR1 as LGHNT and CDR2 as FRNRAP. J was trimmed by 10 bases and V by 0 bases; bases with no gene match: 12. CDR3 sequence (DNA): TGTGCTAGTGGTTTGGTGTCCGGGAGGCCTACAGGAGAGCAGTTCTTC. As protein: CASGLVSGRPTGEQFF.

This clone was seen a few times. This sample also contains other DNA sequences that code for the same CDR3. This chain joins TRBV29-1 and TRBJ1-6; 10 positions agree with TRBD1. The CDR3 has 21 residues. V lost 1 base to trimming and J lost 8 bases; unmatched junction nucleotides: 23. CDR1 is SQVTM and CDR2 is ANQGSEA in the germline V gene. Here the CDR3 reads CSVEAPLTGTGDLREDSPLHF. As DNA, the CDR3 is TGCAGCGTTGAAGCCCCACTGACCGGGACAGGGGACCTTCGCGAGGATTCACCCCTCCACTTT.